Included here is one T cell receptor (beta chain) sequence, with context. These data come from a study of blood T cell repertoires in COVID-19. Assay: immunoSEQ multiplex PCR; the TCRdb copy retains only in-frame clones and omits some. Here the sample spans around 140,000 clones, around three quarters being singletons. Germline V gene lookup returns CDR1 LNHDA and CDR2 SQIVND (reference sequence). Unmatched junction bases numbered 1, after V lost 2 bases and J lost 2 bases. The CDR3 sequence is 15 residues long. V and J are TRBV19 and TRBJ1-2; 11 bases are a match to TRBD1. The sequenced sample consisted of peripheral blood. The receptor's source is a man aged 50-60 years with acute or convalescent COVID-19. The CDR3 DNA is TGTGCCAGTAGTATACGGGACAGGGGGAACTATGGCTACACCTTC. Translated: CASSIRDRGNYGYTF.